The 22 T cell receptor beta chains below all came from one sample that was sequenced in a study of cytomegalovirus exposure and HLA in healthy donors. It was with 60 Vbeta and 13 Jbeta primers that the PCR ran. Using immunoSEQ multiplex PCR, the repertoire was profiled, and TCRdb retains in-frame clones only, with some absent. This sample has about 98,000 clones; over 80% occur once, and the top ten carry approximately 4%. Sequenced sample: PBMCs. Source of these receptors: a female donor in good health and CMV-seropositive.

The chain carries TRBV18 and TRBJ1-3; 9 nucleotides match TRBD1. Per germline, CDR1 KGHSH and CDR2 LQKENI. CDR3 length: 15 amino acids. Losses at the gene ends were 5 bases for V and 4 bases for J; bases not matched to a gene: 6. CDR3 in DNA: TGTGCCAGCTCATCCGGGACAGGGTCCGGAAACACCATATATTTT. Translating it yields CASSSGTGSGNTIYF.

The CDR3, as DNA: TGTGCCAGCAGCCAAGCTAGCGGGATTACGAACACCGGGGAGCTGTTTTTT. Translated: CASSQASGITNTGELFF. This chain links TRBV4-2 with TRBJ2-2; TRBD2 matches 9 bases. Germline assignment: CDR1 LGHNA and CDR2 YNFKEQ. J gave up 0 bases and V 1 base, and 3 bases lay outside the gene matches. This CDR3 region has 17 residues.

V usage is TRBV28 and J usage is TRBJ1-1; TRBD1 might be the D (5 bases). Trimming stripped 4 bases from V and 5 bases from J, with 8 bases between. The V gene's germline CDR1 is MDHEN and CDR2 SYDVKM. The CDR3 consists of 12 residues. The CDR3 region is CASSYGGTEAFF. DNA for the CDR3: TGTGCCAGCAGTTATGGGGGGACTGAAGCTTTCTTT.

The V and J genes are TRBV6-1 and TRBJ2-7; TRBD2 might be the D (5 bases). This CDR3 spans 14 amino acids. V lost 2 bases and J 4 bases, leaving 12 bases between the germline ends. CDR1 and CDR2 from the germline V gene are MNHNS and SASEGT. The CDR3 is CASSESGLMYEQYF. For the CDR3, the DNA is TGTGCCAGCAGTGAAAGCGGACTGATGTACGAGCAGTACTTC.

The rearrangement links TRBV5-4 to TRBJ1-2; D ambiguous. Trimming cost V 0 bases and J 0 bases, with 6 bases left between them. Looked up from germline, CDR1 is SGHNT and CDR2 is YYREEE (reference sequence). This CDR3 is 14 amino acids long. The CDR3 loop is CASSLAPSNYGYTF. The CDR3 coding sequence is TGTGCCAGCAGCTTGGCCCCATCTAACTATGGCTACACCTTC.

Written as DNA, the CDR3 is TGTGCCAGCAGCTTGGTGCGGGCCAGGAACACTGAAGCTTTCTTT. Translated, it gives CASSLVRARNTEAFF. J is TRBJ1-1 and V is TRBV5-5; no definite D call. This CDR3 is 15 amino acids long. Trimming stripped 0 bases from V and 1 base from J, with 10 bases between. Per germline, CDR1 SGHKS and CDR2 YYEKEE (reference sequence).

The chain uses TRBV28 and TRBJ2-1; possibly TRBD1 for D (6 bases). Per germline, CDR1 MDHEN and CDR2 SYDVKM. This CDR3 is 13 amino acids long. V shed 3 bases and J shed 7 bases, with 10 bases lying between them. The DNA of the CDR3 is TGTGCCAGCAGTTTGGGGGCGCTTAATGAGCAGTTCTTC. Translated, it gives CASSLGALNEQFF. Looking up the rest from reference TRBV28 and TRBJ2-1 gives the full variable domain: DVKVTQSSRYLVKRTGEKVFLECVQDMDHENMFWYRQDPGLGLRLIYFSYDVKMKEKGDIPEGYSVSREKKERFSLILESASTNQTSMYLCASSLGALNEQFFGPGTRLTVL.

This chain connects TRBV15 to TRBJ1-2; 9 bases are shared with TRBD1. V was clipped by 5 bases and J by 3 bases; unmatched bases: 7. The CDR3 sequence is 15 residues long. Germline CDR1 LNHNV, CDR2 YYDKDF (reference sequence). CDR3 nucleotides: TGTGCCACCAGCGGGATGACAGGGGGGGACTATGGCTACACCTTC. Protein: CATSGMTGGDYGYTF.

The genes are TRBV6-5 and TRBJ2-5; 7 bases are a match to TRBD1. Looked up from germline, CDR1 is MNHEY and CDR2 is SVGAGI. The V and J ends lost 7 bases and 5 bases, in that order; junction bases with no gene match: 4. This CDR3 comprises 12 residues. The CDR3 is CASNRGGETQYF. The CDR3, as DNA: TGTGCCAGCAACAGGGGCGGGGAGACCCAGTACTTC.

This chain uses TRBV25-1 with TRBJ2-3; 11 bases are shared with TRBD1. V shed 1 base and J 2 bases; nucleotides not matched to a gene: 5. Germline CDR1 is MGHDK and CDR2 is SYGVNS. The CDR3 has 17 amino acids. CDR3 loop: CASSESGDRGFTDTQYF. CDR3 DNA: TGTGCCAGCAGTGAATCCGGGGACAGGGGGTTCACAGATACGCAGTATTTT.

The rearrangement joins TRBV27 to TRBJ2-7, with TRBD2 matching over 10 bases. This CDR3 contains 13 residues. The junction had 5 bases not matched to a gene; V was cut back by 5 bases and J by 7 bases. CDR1 is MNHEY, CDR2 SMNVEV, per germline (reference sequence). CDR3 bases: TGTGCCAGCAGTGACAGCGGGAGGGAAGAGCAGTACTTC. Translating gives CASSDSGREEQYF.

The count of this clone is one. The rearrangement links TRBV7-9 to TRBJ1-6; D call uncertain. V was shortened by 8 bases and J by 10 bases, with 21 bases between the two germline ends. Germline assignment: CDR1 SEHNR and CDR2 FQNEAQ (reference sequence). The CDR3 totals 15 residues. This CDR3 is CASFSSMEPPSPLHF. The DNA for the CDR3 is TGTGCCAGCTTTAGTTCGATGGAGCCCCCATCACCCCTCCACTTT.

CDR3 DNA: TGTGCCAGCAGCTTAAGCGGGGGGGCGCAGTACTTC. This translates into CASSLSGGAQYF. The gene calls are TRBV11-2 and TRBJ2-5; 10 bases are a match to TRBD2. Germline loops: CDR1 SGHAT, CDR2 FQNNGV. Trimming removed 2 bases from V and 11 bases from J; junction bases left unmatched: 2. This CDR3 comprises 12 residues.

The chain links TRBV2 to TRBJ2-1; D perhaps matches TRBD1 (5 bases). The CDR3 extends over 13 amino acids. Germline CDR1 and CDR2: SNHLY and FYNNEI. The V end lost 3 bases, the J end lost 4 bases, and 7 bases lay between the germline ends. The DNA for the CDR3 is TGTGCCAGCAGTGACAGGGCGTACAATGAGCAGTTCTTC. The encoded protein is CASSDRAYNEQFF.

In this sample, this clone turned up once. At the DNA level, this CDR3 is encoded by other sequences in the same sample as well. The chain joins TRBV27 to TRBJ1-5; the D is unclear. The CDR3 is 15 amino acids. Germline CDR1 MNHEY, CDR2 SMNVEV (reference sequence). V was cut by 2 bases and J by 0 bases, with 8 bases left in between. CDR3 residues: CASSLRGNSNQPQHF. CDR3 sequence (DNA): TGTGCCAGCAGTTTAAGAGGAAATAGCAATCAGCCCCAGCATTTT.

This sequence joins TRBV11-2 and TRBJ2-3; 12 nucleotides match TRBD2. Trimming removed 3 bases from V and 5 bases from J; junction bases left unmatched: 9. There are 17 residues in the CDR3. The germline V gene encodes CDR1 SGHAT and CDR2 FQNNGV. CDR3 amino acids: CASSFPPSGGALDTQYF. CDR3 nucleotide sequence: TGTGCCAGCAGCTTCCCCCCTAGCGGGGGGGCCCTAGATACGCAGTATTTT.

This sequence joins TRBV19 and TRBJ2-7; 9 bases align to TRBD2. Germline lookup yields CDR1 LNHDA and CDR2 SQIVND (reference sequence). Trimming at V came to 4 bases and at J to 6 bases, leaving 7 bases not matched to a gene. This CDR3 is built from 14 residues. CDR3 sequence: CASSTRLAAVEQYF. In nucleotides, the CDR3 is TGTGCCAGTAGTACCCGACTAGCGGCGGTCGAGCAGTACTTC.

This chain uses TRBV4-2 with TRBJ2-1, with 9 bases that match TRBD2. Per the germline V gene, CDR1 is LGHNA and CDR2 is YNFKEQ. J was trimmed by 8 bases and V by 0 bases; bases with no gene match: 17. The CDR3 runs to 19 residues. The CDR3 sequence is CASSQERLIIAGDFHEQFF. The CDR3, as DNA: TGTGCCAGCAGCCAAGAGCGCCTAATAATAGCGGGAGATTTCCATGAGCAGTTCTTC.

This chain joins TRBV5-6 and TRBJ2-7, with TRBD1 matching over 7 bases. TRBJ2-5 matches the DNA end more closely, so the J call is doubtful. This CDR3 has 15 amino acids. Germline V lookup: CDR1 SGHDT, CDR2 YYEEEE. The CDR3 is CASSSWDSRQETQYF. The CDR3 coding sequence is TGTGCCAGCAGCTCGTGGGACAGCAGGCAAGAGACCCAGTACTTC.

The rearrangement joins TRBV6-1 to TRBJ1-2; D is uncertain. The CDR3 totals 13 residues. Germline V CDR1 and CDR2: MNHNS, SASEGT. V shed 3 bases and J shed 0 bases, with 5 bases lying between them. The CDR3 DNA follows: TGTGCCAGCAGTGAGACTGCTAACTATGGCTACACCTTC. The encoded protein is CASSETANYGYTF.

The sample holds one count of this clone. The chain recombines TRBV11-2 with TRBJ2-1; D unresolved. Germline-derived CDR1 and CDR2 are SGHAT and FQNNGV. The CDR3 contains 13 residues. V was clipped by 1 base and J by 9 bases, with 10 bases between them. CDR3 region: CASSLGPPGEQFF. CDR3 DNA sequence: TGTGCCAGCAGCTTAGGACCACCGGGTGAGCAGTTCTTC.

The chain has TRBV6-4 and TRBJ2-7; 11 bases are shared with TRBD2. V lost 8 bases and J lost 0; bases outside the gene matches: 3. From germline, CDR1 is MRHNA and CDR2 SNTAGT. There are 14 residues in the CDR3. CDR3 nucleotide sequence: TGTGCCAGCTCTAGCGGGAGGACCTCCTACGAGCAGTACTTC. Amino acid sequence: CASSSGRTSYEQYF.